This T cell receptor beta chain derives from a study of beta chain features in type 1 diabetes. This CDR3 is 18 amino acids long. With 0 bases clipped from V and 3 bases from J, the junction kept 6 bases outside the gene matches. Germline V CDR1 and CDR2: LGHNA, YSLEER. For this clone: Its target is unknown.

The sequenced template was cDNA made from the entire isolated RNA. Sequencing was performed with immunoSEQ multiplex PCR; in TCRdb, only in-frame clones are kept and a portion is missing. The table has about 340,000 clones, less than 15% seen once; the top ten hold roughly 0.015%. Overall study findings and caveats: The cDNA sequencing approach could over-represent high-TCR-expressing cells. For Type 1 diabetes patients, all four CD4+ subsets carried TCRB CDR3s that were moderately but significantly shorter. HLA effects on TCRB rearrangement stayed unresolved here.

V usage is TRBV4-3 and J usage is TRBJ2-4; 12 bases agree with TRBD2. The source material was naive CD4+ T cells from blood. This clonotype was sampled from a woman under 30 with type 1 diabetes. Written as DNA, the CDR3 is TGCGCCAGCAGCCAAGATCTAGCGGGAGGGCCCGGCAAAAACATTCAGTACTTC. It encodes CASSQDLAGGPGKNIQYF.